A single sample gave rise to the 19 T cell receptor beta chains below, sequenced in a study of tumor and adjacent non-tumor tissue in lung cancer. The template was RNA from unsorted bulk tissue. More than 3 cm separated this lung sample from the edge of the tumor. TCRbeta libraries were built with three rounds of nested PCR, modified from ARM-PCR. Via MiXCR, TCRdb re-called the multiplex PCR reads, giving one row per CDR3 protein. The data contain tens of thousands of distinct CDR3 sequences, around 80% of them singletons. The specimen sequenced was distant non-tumor lung tissue. These receptors all stem from a man between 65 and 85 years old with non-small cell lung cancer.

Worth noting for this clonotype: A junction end diverges from the germline sequence, so it may reflect a read error. The rearrangement uses TRBV12-3 or TRBV12-4 and TRBJ1-2; no clear D gene. The CDR3 sequence is 11 residues long. Here the CDR3 reads CASTNDYGYTF. The CDR3 nucleotides read TGTGCCAGCACTAACGACTATGGCTACACTTTC.

The CDR3 reads CSVLMYSNQSQYF. CDR3 nucleotide sequence: TGCAGCGTTTTGATGTATAGCAATCAGTCCCAGTATTTT. J is TRBJ1-5 and V is TRBV29-1; the D is unclear. The end of the DNA aligns better with TRBJ2-3, so the J call may be wrong. The length of the CDR3 is 13 residues. Germline values: CDR1 SQVTM, CDR2 ANQGSEA.

Comments on this clonotype: The final CDR3 position lacks the conserved phenylalanine or tryptophan, pointing to a likely read error. This chain links TRBV25-1 with TRBJ2-7; TRBD2 might be the D (5 bases). The germline CDR1 and CDR2 sequences are MGHDK and SYGVNS. The CDR3 sequence is 15 residues long. Trimming shortened V by 4 bases and J by 5 bases, and 18 bases separated the two germline ends. CDR3 sequence reads: CASSASGKPLHEQYL. CDR3 nucleotides: TGTGCCAGCAGTGCATCCGGGAAACCTCTCCACGAGCAGTACCTC.

The CDR3 nucleotides read TGTGCCAGCAGCTTAGACATCAGCGGCGGGCTCGGGGATACGCAGTATTTT. Amino acid sequence: CASSLDISGGLGDTQYF. The chain couples TRBV11-2 to TRBJ2-3; a weak D match, TRBD2 (5 bases). The germline V gene encodes CDR1 SGHAT and CDR2 FQNNGV. This CDR3 contains 17 residues. V was cut by 0 bases and J by 6 bases, with 19 bases left in between.

This clonotype appeared once. The CDR3 protein is CASNYGREVAEQYF. For the CDR3, the DNA is TGTGCCAGCAATTATGGCAGGGAGGTCGCCGAACAGTACTTC. V gene TRBV6-6 combines with J gene TRBJ2-7; D is possibly TRBD2 (6 bases). Trimming stripped 7 bases from V and 10 bases from J, with 23 bases between. Germline CDR1 and CDR2: MNHNY and SVGAGI (reference sequence). CDR3 length: 14 residues.

The chain carries TRBV10-3 and TRBJ2-7; D not certain. The DNA end lines up better with TRBJ2-3; the J call may be wrong. The CDR3 has 13 residues. From germline, CDR1 is ENHRY and CDR2 SYGVKD. The DNA of the CDR3 is TGTGCCATTAGTCCCTCCACGGTTTACGAGCAGTATTTT. This translates into CAISPSTVYEQYF.

On this clonotype itself: One junction end does not reproduce the germline sequence, and a read error may be involved. The chain is built from TRBV29-1 and TRBJ1-2; unclear D gene. CDR1 is SQVTM, CDR2 ANQGSEA, per germline. The CDR3 extends over 13 amino acids. The CDR3 here is CSVEGCGFYGYTF. In DNA form, the CDR3 reads TGCAGCGTTGAAGGCTGCGGATTCTATGGATACACCTTC.

This clonotype has a count of ten or more. This rearrangement joins TRBV6-1 to TRBJ2-2; D remains ambiguous. The CDR3 runs 16 residues. Germline V CDR1 and CDR2: MNHNS, SASEGT. Trimming stripped 5 bases from V and 4 bases from J, with 17 bases between. The CDR3 DNA follows: TGTGCCAGCAGTAGCCCTTCTCCCACCAGCACCGGGGAGCTGTTTTTT. Protein: CASSSPSPTSTGELFF.

Concerning this clonotype itself: One end of the junction varies from germline; a read error may be responsible. This chain connects TRBV10-3 to TRBJ1-1; D remains ambiguous. The CDR3 is made up of 13 amino acids. The germline V gene has CDR1 ENHRY and CDR2 SYGVKD. The CDR3 is CTIGESSRTEAFF. In DNA form, the CDR3 reads TGTACCATCGGGGAGTCCTCGAGGACTGAAGCTTTCTTT.

As concerns this clonotype: One end of the junction fails to match germline, which may point to a read error. The genes are TRBV11-2 and TRBJ2-2, with D perhaps TRBD1 (6 bases). From germline, CDR1 is SGHAT and CDR2 FQNNGV. The CDR3 is 16 amino acids. CDR3 loop: CASSLMGKGVAGELFF. In DNA, the CDR3 is TGTGCCAGCAGCTTAATGGGCAAAGGGGTTGCAGGGGAACTGTTTTTT.

As for this clonotype: This clone may be a read error of a much larger clone one base away. This chain connects TRBV10-2 to TRBJ1-2; D perhaps matches TRBD1 (6 bases). The V gene's germline CDR1 is WSHSY and CDR2 SAAADI. Deletions cut 6 bases from V and 8 bases from J, with 16 bases between. CDR3 length: 13 amino acids. DNA for the CDR3: TGCGCCAGCAGCCAGAACAGGGATCGAGGCTACACCTTC. It encodes CASSQNRDRGYTF.

This chain joins TRBV7-9 and TRBJ1-2; weak D call: TRBD1 (6 bases). Trimming took 1 base from V and 9 from J, leaving 18 bases between them. Germline CDR1 reads SEHNR; CDR2 reads FQNEAQ (reference sequence). The CDR3 spans 15 residues. The CDR3 bases are TGTGCCAGCAGCTTAGAGGGGGTCCGATTTTTACGCTACACCTTC. This gives the protein CASSLEGVRFLRYTF.

Comment on this clonotype: The final CDR3 position lacks the conserved phenylalanine or tryptophan, pointing to a likely read error. The V gene is TRBV11-2, the J gene TRBJ2-7, with 8 bases aligning to TRBD1. The CDR3 spans 15 residues. The germline V gene encodes CDR1 SGHAT and CDR2 FQNNGV. This CDR3 is CASSLDQGAPYGQYS. The CDR3 region has the DNA TGTGCCAGCAGCCTAGATCAGGGGGCCCCCTACGGGCAGTACTCC.

This clonotype occurred a few times. The rearrangement uses TRBV6-1 and TRBJ1-1; D unresolved. V gave up 4 bases and J gave up 7 bases, with 16 bases separating them. Germline-derived CDR1 and CDR2 are MNHNS and SASEGT. This CDR3 comprises 14 residues. Here the CDR3 reads CASSVPTLSSEAFF. The DNA for the CDR3 is TGTGCCAGCAGTGTCCCCACCTTGTCCAGTGAAGCTTTCTTT.

A remark on this clonotype: An end of the junction differs from the germline gene, which may be a read error. J is TRBJ2-1 and V is TRBV6-5; D remains unclear. The CDR3 is 11 amino acids. The germline V gene has CDR1 MNHEY and CDR2 SVGAGI. In DNA, the CDR3 is TGTGCCAGCAATACCTGGAATGAACAGTTCTTT. This codes for CASNTWNEQFF.

The chain couples TRBV29-1 to TRBJ1-2; D gene ambiguous. The CDR3 consists of 16 residues. CDR1 is SQVTM and CDR2 is ANQGSEA in the germline V gene. V was pared by 4 bases and J by 13 bases, with 31 bases between. The CDR3 bases are TGCAGCGTTGTCCCGTATCAATCCTCGGGAGAAGATGGTTTCACCTTC. This encodes CSVVPYQSSGEDGFTF.

CDR3 residues: CAINAEQRHDYTF. Here the CDR3 DNA reads TGTGCCATCAATGCTGAGCAACGCCACGACTACACCTTC. V is TRBV10-3 and J is TRBJ1-2; D uncertain. The CDR3 loop spans 13 amino acids. Per germline, CDR1 ENHRY and CDR2 SYGVKD. V lost 7 bases to trimming and J lost 10 bases, with 19 bases between them.

Comments on this clonotype: At one end, the junction sequence differs from germline, possibly due to a read error. The J gene is TRBJ2-2, the V gene TRBV6-6; 7 bases line up with TRBD2. The CDR3 is made up of 15 amino acids. Germline loops: CDR1 MNHNY, CDR2 SVGAGI (reference sequence). CDR3 in amino acids: CAGRSGRVRTGELFF. The CDR3 DNA reads TGTGCCGGCAGGAGTGGGAGGGTACGAACCGGGGAGCTGTTTTTT.

Of note for this clonotype: The germline gene is not matched at one end of the junction; a read error may be the cause. This chain connects TRBV5-5 to TRBJ1-1; D is unresolved. CDR1 is SGHKS and CDR2 is YYEKEE in the germline V gene (reference sequence). The CDR3 loop spans 13 amino acids. The CDR3 nucleotides are TGTGTCAGCAGCTTGGACCTTAACACTGAAGCTTCCTTT. Its translation: CVSSLDLNTEASF.